This T cell receptor (beta chain) was observed in a study of Ad26.COV2.S vaccination and SARS-CoV-2 variants. Turning to the study itself: Ad26.COV2.S was injected intramuscularly once or twice, 56 days apart.

Notes on the study in general: Marked by substantial breadth, spike-specific CD8+ and CD4+ T cell responses were reportedly seen after vaccination.

Indicated treatment: approximately 18 received Ad26.COV2.S at low or high dose, single or two shots; about 5 received placebo; per-sample allocation not given. Repertoires come from day 63 after the first vaccine or placebo injection. CDR1 is MDHEN and CDR2 is SYDVKM in the germline V gene. The CDR3 runs to 14 residues. The V and J ends lost 2 bases and 4 bases, in that order; junction bases with no gene match: 2. The repertoire was sequenced with immunoSEQ multiplex PCR; TCRdb's copy has only in-frame clones and lacks some. The sample lists some 320,000 clones, roughly 80% occurring once. Details on this clone: Its antigen is still unknown.

The clonotype originates from a person aged 18-60 years who received the Ad26.COV2.S COVID-19 vaccine or a placebo. The rearrangement links TRBV28 to TRBJ2-5; 9 nucleotides agree with TRBD2. Sequences were derived from peripheral blood, sampled in a trial of Ad26.COV2.S vaccine versus placebo. The CDR3 DNA reads TGTGCCAGCAGTTTAGCGGGGGGGTTAGAGACCCAGTACTTC. Protein product: CASSLAGGLETQYF.